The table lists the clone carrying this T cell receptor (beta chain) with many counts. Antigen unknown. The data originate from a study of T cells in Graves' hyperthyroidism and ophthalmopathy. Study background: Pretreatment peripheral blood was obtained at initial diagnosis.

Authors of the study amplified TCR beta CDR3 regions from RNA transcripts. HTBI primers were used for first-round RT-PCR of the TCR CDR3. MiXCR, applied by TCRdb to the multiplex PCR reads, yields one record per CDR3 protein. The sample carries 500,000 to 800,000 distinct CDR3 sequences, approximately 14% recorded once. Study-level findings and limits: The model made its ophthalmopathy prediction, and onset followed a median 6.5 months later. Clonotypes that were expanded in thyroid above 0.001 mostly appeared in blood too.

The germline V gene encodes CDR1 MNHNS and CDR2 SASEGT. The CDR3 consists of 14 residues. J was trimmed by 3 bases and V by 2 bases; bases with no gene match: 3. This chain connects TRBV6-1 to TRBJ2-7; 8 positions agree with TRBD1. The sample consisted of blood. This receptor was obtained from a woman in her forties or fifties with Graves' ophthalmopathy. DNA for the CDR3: TGTGCCAGCAGTGAACGACAGGGGAACTACGAGCAGTACTTC. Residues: CASSERQGNYEQYF.